This is a list of T cell receptor beta chains from one sample in a study of tumor-infiltrating lymphocytes in oesophageal squamous cell carcinoma. TCRdb independently ran MiXCR on the PCR reads; one entry per CDR3 protein. The sample shows over 10,000 distinct CDR3 sequences, roughly half of them seen only once. The sequencing sample was made of blood. Receptors originate from a female donor with esophageal squamous cell carcinoma. Both conserved end residues are part of each CDR3. Each record gives: J gene, clone size, D gene, V gene, CDR3 DNA, CDR3 protein. The D gene is left open where the match is weak. The size field is filled for only some rows; it gives once, few, many or a size class.

TRBJ2-1,medium-sized,NA,TRBV12-3/TRBV12-4,TGTGCCAGCAGCCCAATCCGGGATTGGGGGTTCAATGAGCAGTTCTTC,CASSPIRDWGFNEQFF
TRBJ2-3,NA,NA,TRBV7-9,TGTGCCAGCAGCAAGCACAGGGACCGTACAGATACGCAGTATTTT,CASSKHRDRTDTQYF
TRBJ2-2,NA,TRBD1,TRBV15,TGTGCCACCAGCTACAGGGGGCGCGGCACCGGGGAGCTGTTTTTT,CATSYRGRGTGELFF
TRBJ1-2,NA,NA,TRBV12-3/TRBV12-4,TGTGCCAGCAGTTCAGGGTACGGCTACACCTTC,CASSSGYGYTF
TRBJ2-1,once,NA,TRBV7-2,TGTGCCAGCAGGCGGGCGCTATACAATGAGCAGTTCTTC,CASRRALYNEQFF
TRBJ2-7,NA,TRBD2,TRBV6-1,TGTGCCAGCAGTCAACCGGGACTAGCGGGACTCGAGCAGTACTTC,CASSQPGLAGLEQYF
TRBJ2-5,NA,NA,TRBV7-6,TGTGCCAGCAGCTCGTACAGGGTCGAAGAGACCCAGTACTTC,CASSSYRVEETQYF
TRBJ2-3,NA,NA,TRBV30,TGTGCCTGGAGTGTGGGGACGGGAGGCACAGATACGCAGTATTTT,CAWSVGTGGTDTQYF
TRBJ1-2,large,TRBD1,TRBV7-2,TGTGCCAGCAGCTCCGACAGGGGACCCTACGGCTACACCTTC,CASSSDRGPYGYTF
TRBJ2-1,few,NA,TRBV7-9,TGTGCCAGCAGCTTACAGGGGGGGCAGTACAATGAGCAGTTCTTC,CASSLQGGQYNEQFF
TRBJ1-2,many,NA,TRBV2,TGTGCCGGCTTAGACAGGAATCTATGGGGCTACACCTTC,CAGLDRNLWGYTF
TRBJ2-4,NA,NA,TRBV7-6,TGTGCCAGCAGCTCGAGACCCGATGGGGATGAGCAGTACTTC,CASSSRPDGDEQYF
TRBJ1-2,medium-sized,TRBD1,TRBV7-9,TGTGCCAGCAGCTTAGGGACAGGGGAGTCTGGCTACACCTTC,CASSLGTGESGYTF
TRBJ1-2,NA,NA,TRBV7-2,TGTGCCAGCAGCTTAGCGCAGCGGGGGAACTATGGCTACACCTTC,CASSLAQRGNYGYTF
TRBJ2-3,few,NA,TRBV3-1,TGTGCCAGCAGCCTACGGACTAAATTTACAGATACGCAGTATTTT,CASSLRTKFTDTQYF
TRBJ2-1,NA,TRBD2,TRBV6-8,TGTGCCAGCAGTTACTCCTTGGCTAGCGGGGTATTATACAATGAGCAGTTCTTC,CASSYSLASGVLYNEQFF
TRBJ2-1,large,NA,TRBV7-9,TGTGCCAGCAGCTTGGCGGAAGATGAGCAGTTCTTC,CASSLAEDEQFF
TRBJ1-2,NA,TRBD1,TRBV18,TGTGCCAGCTCCGGACGCGCAGGGGGCGGCTACACCTTC,CASSGRAGGGYTF
TRBJ2-7,NA,TRBD2,TRBV7-2,TGTGCCAGCAGCCCTAGCGGGACTTTCTACGAGCAGTACTTC,CASSPSGTFYEQYF
TRBJ2-7,medium-sized,NA,TRBV12-3/TRBV12-4,TGTGCCAGCAGTTTAAAGGGTTGGAATTCACCCCTCCACTTC,CASSLKGWNSPLHF
TRBJ2-5,NA,NA,TRBV20-1,TGCAGTGCCGGGTGGTTAGCGGACTTTCGCTCCTACAATGAGCAGTACTTC,CSAGWLADFRSYNEQYF
TRBJ2-6,NA,TRBD1,TRBV7-3,TGTGCCAGCAGTCGTCGGGCAGGGGGAACAGCTGGGGCCAACGTCCTGACTTTC,CASSRRAGGTAGANVLTF
TRBJ2-7,many,NA,TRBV14,TGTGCCAGCAGCCAAGTAAGGGACAATGAGCAGTACTTC,CASSQVRDNEQYF
TRBJ2-7,NA,TRBD2,TRBV7-2,TGTGCCAGCAGCCTAAGCGGGATGGTACACGAGCAGTACTTC,CASSLSGMVHEQYF
TRBJ1-1,NA,NA,TRBV11-2,TGTGCCAGCGGCCGGGACATCCTCCAAGCTTTCTTT,CASGRDILQAFF
TRBJ2-7,NA,TRBD2,TRBV9,TGTGCCAGCAGCCCCTGGACTAGCGGGAGCAGCAGCTACGAGCAGTACTTC,CASSPWTSGSSSYEQYF
TRBJ2-1,many,NA,TRBV4-1,TGCGCCAGCAGCCTAAGATGGGGCAATGAGCAGTTCTTC,CASSLRWGNEQFF
TRBJ2-5,few,TRBD2,TRBV7-9,TGTGCCAGCAGCTTATCGGGGGGGGAGACCCAGTACTTC,CASSLSGGETQYF
TRBJ1-2,many,NA,TRBV5-6,TGTGCCAGCAGCCCCTGGCTTATTACAGGGACTACGAACTATGGCTACACCTTC,CASSPWLITGTTNYGYTF
TRBJ2-1,NA,NA,TRBV7-9,TGTGCCAGCTCCACCGGGGGAGCCTACGAGCAGTTCTTC,CASSTGGAYEQFF
TRBJ1-1,medium-sized,NA,TRBV11-3,TGTGCCAGCAGCCCACCCTACAGGGCTGAAACTGAAGCTTTCTTT,CASSPPYRAETEAFF
TRBJ1-1,medium-sized,NA,TRBV12-3/TRBV12-4,TGTGCCAGCAGTTTATGGGGGGGAACGAACACTGAAGCTTTCTTT,CASSLWGGTNTEAFF
TRBJ2-5,few,NA,TRBV7-2,TGTGCCAGCAGCTTAAGCAGGGGCCAAGAGACCCAGTACTTC,CASSLSRGQETQYF